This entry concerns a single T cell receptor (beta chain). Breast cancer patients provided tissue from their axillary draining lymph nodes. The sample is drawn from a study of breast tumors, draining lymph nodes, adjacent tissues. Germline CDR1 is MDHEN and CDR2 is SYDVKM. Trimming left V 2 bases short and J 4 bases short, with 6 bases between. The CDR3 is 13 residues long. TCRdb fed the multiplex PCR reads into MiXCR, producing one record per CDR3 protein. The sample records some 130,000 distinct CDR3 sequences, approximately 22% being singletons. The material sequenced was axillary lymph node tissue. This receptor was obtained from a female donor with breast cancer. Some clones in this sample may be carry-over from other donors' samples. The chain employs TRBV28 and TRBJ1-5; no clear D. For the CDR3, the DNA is TGTGCCAGCAGTTTAGTGGGAAATCAGCCCCAGCATTTT. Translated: CASSLVGNQPQHF.